Below, one T cell receptor beta chain is given with its context. These data are taken from a study of tumor-infiltrating lymphocytes in localized non-small cell lung cancer. Germline V lookup: CDR1 SGHAT, CDR2 FQNNGV. The CDR3 is 17 amino acids. The J segment lost 4 bases and the V segment lost 1 base, leaving 8 bases of the junction unmatched. Clones were sequenced by immunoSEQ multiplex PCR, and TCRdb holds only the in-frame ones, with some missing. This table holds over 9,000 clones, about 86% found once. The V call is TRBV11-2, the J call TRBJ1-2, with 11 bases identical to TRBD1. The sequence was collected from a human donor with non-small cell lung cancer. What was sequenced was uninvolved lung tissue not adjacent to the tumor. DNA for the CDR3: TGTGCCAGCAGCTTAGGCGGGACAGGGGGATATCGCTATGGCTACACCTTC. Protein product: CASSLGGTGGYRYGYTF.